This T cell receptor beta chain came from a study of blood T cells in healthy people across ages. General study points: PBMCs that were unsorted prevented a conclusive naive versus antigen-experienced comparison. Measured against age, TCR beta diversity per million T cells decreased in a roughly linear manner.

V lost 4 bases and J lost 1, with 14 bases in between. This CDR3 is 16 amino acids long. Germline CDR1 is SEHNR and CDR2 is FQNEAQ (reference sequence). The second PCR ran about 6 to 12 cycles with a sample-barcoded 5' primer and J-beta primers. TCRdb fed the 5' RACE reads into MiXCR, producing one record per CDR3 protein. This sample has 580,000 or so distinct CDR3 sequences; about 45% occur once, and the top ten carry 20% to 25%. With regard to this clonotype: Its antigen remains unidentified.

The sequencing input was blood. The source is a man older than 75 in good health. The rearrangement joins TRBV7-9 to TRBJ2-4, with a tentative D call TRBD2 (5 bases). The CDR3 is CASSSGLGGAKNIQYF. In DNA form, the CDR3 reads TGTGCCAGCAGCTCCGGACTTGGCGGCGCCAAAAACATTCAGTACTTC.